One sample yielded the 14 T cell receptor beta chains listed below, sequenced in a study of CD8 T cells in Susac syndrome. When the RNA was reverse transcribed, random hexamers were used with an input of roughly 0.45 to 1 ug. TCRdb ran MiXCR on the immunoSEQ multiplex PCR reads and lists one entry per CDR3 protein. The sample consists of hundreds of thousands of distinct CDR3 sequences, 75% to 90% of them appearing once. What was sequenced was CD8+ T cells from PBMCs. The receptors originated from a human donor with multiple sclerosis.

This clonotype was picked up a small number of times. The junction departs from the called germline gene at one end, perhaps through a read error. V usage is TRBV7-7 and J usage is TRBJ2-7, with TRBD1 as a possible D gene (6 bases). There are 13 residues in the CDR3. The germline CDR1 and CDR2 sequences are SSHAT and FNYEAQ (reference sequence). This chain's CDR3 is CASSLGHGYEQYF. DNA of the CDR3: TGTGCTAGCAGCTTGGGACACGGCTACGAGCAGTACTTC.

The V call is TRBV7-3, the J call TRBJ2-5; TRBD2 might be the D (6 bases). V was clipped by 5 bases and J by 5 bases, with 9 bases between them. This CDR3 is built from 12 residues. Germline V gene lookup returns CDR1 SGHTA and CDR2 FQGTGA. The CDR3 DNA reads TGTGCCAGCAGCGGAGGGGAGGAGACCCAGTACTTC. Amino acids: CASSGGEETQYF.

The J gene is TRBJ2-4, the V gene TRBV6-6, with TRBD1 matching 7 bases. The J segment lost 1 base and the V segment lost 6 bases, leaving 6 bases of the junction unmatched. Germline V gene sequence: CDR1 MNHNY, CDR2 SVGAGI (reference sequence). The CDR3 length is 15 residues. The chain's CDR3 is CASRSDRVAKNIQYF. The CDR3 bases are TGTGCCAGCAGGTCCGACAGGGTGGCCAAAAACATTCAGTACTTC.

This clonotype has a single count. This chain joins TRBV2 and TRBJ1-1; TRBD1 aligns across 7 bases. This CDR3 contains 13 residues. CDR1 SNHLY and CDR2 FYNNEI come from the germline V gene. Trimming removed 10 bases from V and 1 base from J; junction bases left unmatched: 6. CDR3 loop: CATTDRSNTEAFF. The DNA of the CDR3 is TGTGCCACCACGGACAGGTCGAACACTGAAGCTTTCTTT.

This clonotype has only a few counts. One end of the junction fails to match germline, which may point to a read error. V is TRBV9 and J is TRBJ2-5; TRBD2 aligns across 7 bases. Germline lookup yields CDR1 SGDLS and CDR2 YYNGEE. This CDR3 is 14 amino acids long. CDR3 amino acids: CASSPPGLQETQYF. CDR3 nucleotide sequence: TGTGCCAGCAGCCCCCCGGGACTACAAGAGACTCAGTACTTC.

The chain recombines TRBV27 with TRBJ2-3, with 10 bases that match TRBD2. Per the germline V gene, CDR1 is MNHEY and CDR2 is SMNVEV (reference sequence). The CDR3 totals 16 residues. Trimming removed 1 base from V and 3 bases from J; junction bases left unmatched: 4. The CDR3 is CASSLYLAGDTDTQYF. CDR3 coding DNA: TGTGCCAGCAGTTTATATCTAGCGGGAGATACAGATACGCAGTATTTT.

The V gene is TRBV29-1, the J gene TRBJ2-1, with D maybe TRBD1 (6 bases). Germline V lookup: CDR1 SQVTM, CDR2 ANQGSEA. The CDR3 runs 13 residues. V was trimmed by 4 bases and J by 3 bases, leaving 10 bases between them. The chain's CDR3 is CSVVLGGYNEQFF. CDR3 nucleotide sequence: TGCAGCGTTGTTTTAGGGGGCTACAATGAGCAGTTCTTC.

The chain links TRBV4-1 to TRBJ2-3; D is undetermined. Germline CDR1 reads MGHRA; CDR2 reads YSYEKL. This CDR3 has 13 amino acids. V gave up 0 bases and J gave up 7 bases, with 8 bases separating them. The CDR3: CASSQEWDHTQYF. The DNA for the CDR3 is TGCGCCAGCAGCCAAGAATGGGATCATACGCAGTATTTT.

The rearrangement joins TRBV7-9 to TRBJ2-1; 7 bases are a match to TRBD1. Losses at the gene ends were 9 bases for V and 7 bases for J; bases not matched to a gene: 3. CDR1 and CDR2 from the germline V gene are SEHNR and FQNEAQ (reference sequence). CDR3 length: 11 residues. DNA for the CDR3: TGTGCCAGAACACAGGGGAATGAGCAGTTCTTC. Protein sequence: CARTQGNEQFF.

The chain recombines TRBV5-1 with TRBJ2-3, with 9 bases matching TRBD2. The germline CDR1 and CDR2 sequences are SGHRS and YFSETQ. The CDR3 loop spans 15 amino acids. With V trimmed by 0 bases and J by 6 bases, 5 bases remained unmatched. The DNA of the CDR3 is TGCGCCAGCAGCTTGGCCGGACTAGCGTACGATACGCAGTATTTT. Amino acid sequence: CASSLAGLAYDTQYF. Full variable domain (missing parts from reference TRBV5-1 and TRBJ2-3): KAGVTQTPRYLIKTRGQQVTLSCSPISGHRSVSWYQQTPGQGLQFLFEYFSETQRNKGNFPGRFSGRQFSNSRSEMNVSTLELGDSALYLCASSLAGLAYDTQYFGPGTRLTVL.

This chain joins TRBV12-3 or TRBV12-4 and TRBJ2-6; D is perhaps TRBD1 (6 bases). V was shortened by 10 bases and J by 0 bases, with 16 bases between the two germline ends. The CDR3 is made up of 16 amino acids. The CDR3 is CAIPVGHNSGANVLTF. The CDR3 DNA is TGTGCCATCCCAGTGGGACACAACTCTGGGGCCAACGTCCTGACTTTC.

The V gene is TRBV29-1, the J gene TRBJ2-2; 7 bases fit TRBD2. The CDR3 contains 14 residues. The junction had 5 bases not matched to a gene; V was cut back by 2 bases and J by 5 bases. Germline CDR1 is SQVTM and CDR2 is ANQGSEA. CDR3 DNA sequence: TGCAGCGTTGAATGGGCGGGGGTTACCGGGGAGCTGTTTTTT. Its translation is CSVEWAGVTGELFF.

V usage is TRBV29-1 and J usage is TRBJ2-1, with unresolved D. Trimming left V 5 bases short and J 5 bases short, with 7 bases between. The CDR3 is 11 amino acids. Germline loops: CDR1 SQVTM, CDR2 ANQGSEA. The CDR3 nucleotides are TGCAGCGTTCAGGTAGACAATGAGCAGTTCTTC. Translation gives CSVQVDNEQFF.

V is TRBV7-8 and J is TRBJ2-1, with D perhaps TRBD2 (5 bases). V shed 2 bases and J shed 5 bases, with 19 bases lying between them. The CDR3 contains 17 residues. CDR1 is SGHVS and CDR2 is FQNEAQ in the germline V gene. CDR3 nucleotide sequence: TGTGCCAGCAGCTTATTACTTGGACTTCATCCAGACAATGAGCAGTTCTTC. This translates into CASSLLLGLHPDNEQFF.